The rows below give T cell receptor beta chains drawn from one sample of a study of cytomegalovirus exposure and HLA in healthy donors. Sequencing was performed with immunoSEQ multiplex PCR; in TCRdb, only in-frame clones are kept and a portion is missing. The profile covers approximately 100,000 clones, with around 10% appearing a single time and about 5% taken by the ten largest. The sequencing input was PBMCs. These receptors came from a man over 45 in good health and CMV-seropositive. Both conserved end residues are trimmed from each CDR3. Each record gives: J gene, clone size, V gene, CDR3 protein. Clone size, where shown, is once, few, many, or a class for clones that have expanded.

J: TRBJ1-4; size: few; V: TRBV6-1; CDR3: ASSGGTGGFEKLF
J: TRBJ2-2; size: .; V: TRBV19; CDR3: AGRTSLNTGELF
J: TRBJ2-5; size: few; V: TRBV7-9; CDR3: ASSLVTGGQETQY
J: TRBJ2-7; size: few; V: TRBV9; CDR3: ASSVRDRGSYEQY
J: TRBJ2-7; size: few; V: TRBV29-1; CDR3: SVQGLAGGPNEQY
J: TRBJ2-5; size: .; V: TRBV20-1; CDR3: SAFLRETQY
J: TRBJ2-7; size: few; V: TRBV6-5; CDR3: ASSVRGGYRSEQY
J: TRBJ2-7; size: .; V: TRBV6-6; CDR3: ASNSGLVSYEQY
J: TRBJ2-7; size: .; V: TRBV28; CDR3: ASSLGGSTSVHEQY
J: TRBJ1-1; size: .; V: TRBV11-1; CDR3: ASSQQALNTEAF
J: TRBJ2-7; size: few; V: TRBV27; CDR3: ASSLSGSVEQY
J: TRBJ2-3; size: .; V: TRBV7-2; CDR3: ASSLVGQGERDTQY
J: TRBJ2-2; size: few; V: TRBV7-2; CDR3: ASSAQGAGGELF
J: TRBJ1-1; size: few; V: TRBV2; CDR3: ASKGEAEAF
J: TRBJ2-1; size: few; V: TRBV15; CDR3: ATSRGGSIDEQF
J: TRBJ2-1; size: few; V: TRBV11-1; CDR3: ASSLQPTSGPHNEQF
J: TRBJ2-2; size: few; V: TRBV7-8; CDR3: ASSLGAAGGNTGELF
J: TRBJ1-5; size: .; V: TRBV5-8; CDR3: ASSFGQVNQPQH
J: TRBJ1-1; size: few; V: TRBV6-6; CDR3: ASSTDRNTEAF
J: TRBJ1-1; size: .; V: TRBV2; CDR3: AGRDRLNTEAF
J: TRBJ1-1; size: .; V: TRBV15; CDR3: ATSSGTGFAEAF
J: TRBJ2-4; size: few; V: TRBV6-1; CDR3: ASSGGTSGQGGIQY
J: TRBJ2-7; size: few; V: TRBV29-1; CDR3: SVEGGTSGRYEQY
J: TRBJ2-1; size: .; V: TRBV28; CDR3: ASRPTGARNEQF
J: TRBJ2-1; size: .; V: TRBV27; CDR3: ASKAGGAPNNEQF
J: TRBJ2-7; size: few; V: TRBV4-2; CDR3: ASSHAGTSVYEQY
J: TRBJ2-7; size: .; V: TRBV13; CDR3: ASSARGGLNYEQY
J: TRBJ2-5; size: .; V: TRBV6-1; CDR3: ASSEDRGLETQY
J: TRBJ2-5; size: few; V: TRBV7-2; CDR3: ASSPLAGGMETQY
J: TRBJ1-1; size: few; V: TRBV11-2; CDR3: ASSLGPGHMNTEAF
J: TRBJ2-1; size: few; V: TRBV4-1; CDR3: ASSPTSADEQF
J: TRBJ2-1; size: few; V: TRBV19; CDR3: ASSKPWDRYNEQF
J: TRBJ2-1; size: .; V: TRBV7-2; CDR3: ASSLRASRDRFGEQF
J: TRBJ2-2; size: few; V: TRBV9; CDR3: ASSVALQGTTKHTGELF
J: TRBJ2-1; size: few; V: TRBV28; CDR3: ASSPVAGGGDEQF
J: TRBJ1-2; size: few; V: TRBV19; CDR3: AVLTRQGASGYT
J: TRBJ2-5; size: .; V: TRBV11-2; CDR3: ASSGLGTSGRQTQY